This T cell receptor (beta chain) comes out of a study of blood T cell repertoires in COVID-19. TCRdb's copy holds only in-frame clones and misses some; the assay was immunoSEQ multiplex PCR. The sample lists tens of thousands of clones, approximately 80% occurring once. Germline CDR1 is SGDLS and CDR2 is YYNGEE. This CDR3 is built from 15 residues. V was pared by 4 bases and J by 2 bases, with 12 bases between. The sequence came from a man at least 80 years old with acute or convalescent COVID-19. The gene calls are TRBV9 and TRBJ1-4; TRBD1 is a possible D gene (5 bases). The sequenced sample consisted of peripheral blood. The CDR3 here is CASSPQGTTNEKLFF. The CDR3 DNA follows: TGTGCCAGCAGCCCTCAGGGTACCACTAATGAAAAACTGTTTTTT.